The rows below give T cell receptor beta chains drawn from one sample of a study of glioma-infiltrating T cells. MiXCR, applied by TCRdb to the multiplex PCR reads, yields one record per CDR3 protein. The sample consists of 400,000 or so distinct CDR3 sequences, approximately 42% of them appearing once. The sequenced sample was glioma tissue, nonneoplastic brain tissue, or PBMCs (not recorded which). These receptors all stem from a human donor with low-grade glioma or glioblastoma, undergoing nonglioma brain surgery, or in good health (not recorded which). Both conserved end residues are part of each CDR3. D genes are given only for firm matches. Only some rows state a clone size, as once, few, many or a class for expanded clones.

TRBJ2-7	TRBV28	TRBD2	many	TGTGCCAGCCCGGGGGGGGATGGCGAGCAGTACTTC	CASPGGDGEQYF
TRBJ2-3	TRBV6-2/TRBV6-3	.	few	TGTGCCAGCAGTCCCTCGGATACGCAGTATTTT	CASSPSDTQYF
TRBJ2-5	TRBV3-1	.	few	TGTGCCAGCAGCCCACGGGGGATTCGAGAGACCCAGTACTTC	CASSPRGIRETQYF
TRBJ2-1	TRBV2	TRBD1	few	TGTGCCAGCAGTGGGGACAGGGGAGGATTATCCTACAATGAGCAGTTCTTC	CASSGDRGGLSYNEQFF
TRBJ2-7	TRBV6-2/TRBV6-3	.	many	TGTGCCAGCAGTCCAGGACAGCCTTACGAGCAGTACTTC	CASSPGQPYEQYF
TRBJ2-5	TRBV7-2	.	.	TGTGCCAGCAGCTTAGTCAGCCTTGCTAGCCGCCTCTCGGAGACCCAGTACTTC	CASSLVSLASRLSETQYF
TRBJ2-7	TRBV27	.	many	TGTGCCAGCAGACTCGGGGCGGTCTCCTACGAGCAGTACTTC	CASRLGAVSYEQYF
TRBJ2-7	TRBV20-1	.	.	TGCAGTGCTAGAAAACGAACCGGGCCAGCATACGAGCAGTACTTC	CSARKRTGPAYEQYF
TRBJ2-1	TRBV25-1	TRBD1	.	TGTGCCAGCAGTGACCTCGACAGGGTTGGTGAGCAGTCCTTC	CASSDLDRVGEQSF
TRBJ2-5	TRBV28	.	few	TGTGCCAGCAGTTTACTAGCGCAAGAGACCCAGTACTTC	CASSLLAQETQYF
TRBJ2-1	TRBV20-1	.	.	TGCAGTGCTGGGACTTACCGCGATGAGCAGTTCTTC	CSAGTYRDEQFF
TRBJ2-1	TRBV3-1	.	few	TGTGCCAGCAGCCAGGACTCCACCTACAATGAGCAGTTCTTC	CASSQDSTYNEQFF
TRBJ2-1	TRBV6-1	.	many	TGTGCCAGCAGTGTTTCCGGAACTTACAATGAGCAGTTCTTC	CASSVSGTYNEQFF
TRBJ1-1	TRBV15	.	many	TGTGCCACCCGGCCTTGGAGGGGAATGAACACTGAAGCTTTCTTT	CATRPWRGMNTEAFF
TRBJ1-6	TRBV20-1	TRBD1	.	TGCAGTGGCCGGACAGGGACGCTCTATAATTCACCCCTCCACTTT	CSGRTGTLYNSPLHF
TRBJ2-7	TRBV27	TRBD2	many	TGTGCCAGCAGTTTATCGGGACTAGCGGGAGAGAAGCAGTACTTC	CASSLSGLAGEKQYF
TRBJ2-7	TRBV27	.	few	TGTGCCAGCAGCCCACCGCCTGGACCCATTTCTGGGCAGTACTTC	CASSPPPGPISGQYF
TRBJ1-1	TRBV6-9	TRBD1	.	TGTGCCAGCAGGTTATCGTGGGGGGAGGACAGGGCTGAAGCTTTCTTT	CASRLSWGEDRAEAFF
TRBJ1-5	TRBV27	.	.	TGTGCCAGCAGTTCCCTTTTGGGCGGCGGGAGTCAGCCCCAGCATTTT	CASSSLLGGGSQPQHF
TRBJ2-7	TRBV28	.	many	TGTGCCAGCAGCACCGGGACCACCTACGAGCAGTACTTC	CASSTGTTYEQYF
TRBJ2-3	TRBV20-1	.	.	TGCGGTGCTAGTGGGGCCACAGATACGCAGTATTTT	CGASGATDTQYF
TRBJ2-1	TRBV20-1	TRBD2	.	TGCAGTGCTAGTTCCCAACTAGCGGTTGCCTACAATGAGCAGTTCTTC	CSASSQLAVAYNEQFF
TRBJ2-5	TRBV19	TRBD2	.	TGTGCCAGTAGTTCCCGGGGGGAAGAGACCCAGTACTTC	CASSSRGEETQYF
TRBJ2-5	TRBV27	.	many	TGTGCCAGCAGTTTAATAGGGCGAGAGACCCAGTACTTC	CASSLIGRETQYF
TRBJ2-2	TRBV25-1	.	many	TGTGCCAGCGGCGACGACGGATACACCGGGGAGCTGTTTTTT	CASGDDGYTGELFF
TRBJ2-7	TRBV15	.	many	TGTGCCACCAGCAGACTAGCTGGATACGAGCAGTACTTC	CATSRLAGYEQYF
TRBJ2-3	TRBV7-9	TRBD1	.	TGTGCCAGCAGCTCGGTAGGGACAGGTACGCAGTATTTT	CASSSVGTGTQYF
TRBJ1-1	TRBV7-9	TRBD1	few	TGTGCCAGCAGCTCAGTGCGGGGACAGGGCAGCACTGAAGCTTTCTTT	CASSSVRGQGSTEAFF
TRBJ2-1	TRBV7-2	.	.	TGTGCCAGCAGCCCCCAGGGGCGCGGGTTCTACAATGAGCAGTTCTTC	CASSPQGRGFYNEQFF
TRBJ2-7	TRBV29-1	TRBD2	.	TGCAGCGTCTATGCAGGGACTAGCGGTGACTACGAGCAGTACTTC	CSVYAGTSGDYEQYF
TRBJ2-2	TRBV7-6	.	.	TGTGCTAGCAGCTTGGGGCTCCGGCGCGGGAAGCTGTTTTTT	CASSLGLRRGKLFF
TRBJ1-2	TRBV20-1	TRBD1	many	TGCAGTGCTGCTGACAGGGCCCCCTATGGCTACACCTTC	CSAADRAPYGYTF
TRBJ1-1	TRBV28	.	many	TGTGCCAGCGGAAAGCGGGGGGCTGCCACTGAAGCTTTCTTT	CASGKRGAATEAFF
TRBJ1-5	TRBV6-1	TRBD1	many	TGTGCCAGCAGGACAGGGTCGGGTCAGCCCCAGCATTTT	CASRTGSGQPQHF
TRBJ2-1	TRBV7-9	.	.	TGTGCCAGCAGCCCCGTGGTAGCGGAGGGGAATGAGCAGTTCTTC	CASSPVVAEGNEQFF
TRBJ1-6	TRBV20-1	.	.	TGCAGTGCCACAAGGGCAGCTAATTCACCCCTCCGCTTT	CSATRAANSPLRF
TRBJ2-1	TRBV7-9	TRBD2	few	TGTGCCAGCAGCGCCCTGGGAAGCGGGAGAGGGAATGAGCAGTTCTTC	CASSALGSGRGNEQFF
TRBJ2-7	TRBV6-1	.	.	TGTGCCAGTTACCTGGACCGCGGAGGGGACGAGCAGTACTTC	CASYLDRGGDEQYF
TRBJ2-1	TRBV27	TRBD2	many	TGTGCCAGCAGTTTATGGACTAGCGGGAGAAATGAGCAGTTCTTC	CASSLWTSGRNEQFF
TRBJ2-2	TRBV4-1	.	few	TGCGCCAGCAGCCAAGGGGCAGGGCGGACCGGGGAGCTGTTTTTT	CASSQGAGRTGELFF
TRBJ2-3	TRBV7-2	.	many	TGTGCCAGCAGCCTCCAGGGTCCCCCAGATACGCAGTATTTT	CASSLQGPPDTQYF
TRBJ1-1	TRBV4-1	TRBD1	.	TGTGCCAGCAGCCCGGGGACAGGGGAAGCTTTCTTT	CASSPGTGEAFF
TRBJ2-7	TRBV3-1	.	.	TGTGCCAGCAGCCAAGTTAGAGGAGGCGAGCAGTACTTC	CASSQVRGGEQYF
TRBJ2-1	TRBV9	.	.	TGTGCCAGCAGCGTAGCTGTAGGAAACGAGCAGTTCTTC	CASSVAVGNEQFF
TRBJ2-5	TRBV6-5	TRBD1	.	TGTGCCAGCAGTTACTCACCGGTGCCGACAGGGAGACAAGAGACCCAGTACTTC	CASSYSPVPTGRQETQYF
TRBJ1-5	TRBV2	.	.	TGTGCCAGCAGTCAAGAACATGGTGGTCAGCCCCAGCATTTT	CASSQEHGGQPQHF
TRBJ1-2	TRBV20-1	.	many	TGCAATGTCCCGGGAAACTATGGCTACACCTTC	CNVPGNYGYTF
TRBJ2-7	TRBV2	.	few	TGTGCCAGCTACTCGGGACCACGCGGCGAGCAGTACTTC	CASYSGPRGEQYF
TRBJ2-7	TRBV7-2	.	few	TGTGCCAGCAGCCTTTCCACATGGGAGCAGTACTTC	CASSLSTWEQYF
TRBJ2-7	TRBV9	.	.	TGTGCCAGCAGCCCTGAGAGCTCCTACGAGCAGTACTTC	CASSPESSYEQYF
TRBJ2-3	TRBV7-9	TRBD2	many	TGTGCCAGCAGCTTAAGAGCGGGAGCGGGCACAGATACGCAGTATTTT	CASSLRAGAGTDTQYF
TRBJ2-3	TRBV7-2	TRBD2	few	TGTGCCAGCAGCTTAGTGGGGGGGGCTAGCGGGACGGATACGCAGTATTTT	CASSLVGGASGTDTQYF
TRBJ2-7	TRBV6-1	.	once	TGCGCCAGCAGTGAAGCCTGGCAGGCTTTGTCCTACGAGCAGTACTTC	CASSEAWQALSYEQYF
TRBJ2-7	TRBV4-3	TRBD1	.	TGCGCCAGCAGCCAAGATCAAGGGACAGGGGGCTACGAGCAGTACTTC	CASSQDQGTGGYEQYF
TRBJ1-1	TRBV27	.	few	TGTGCCAGCAGTCAGACCGGGCGAGGGTATAACACTGAAGCTTTCTTT	CASSQTGRGYNTEAFF